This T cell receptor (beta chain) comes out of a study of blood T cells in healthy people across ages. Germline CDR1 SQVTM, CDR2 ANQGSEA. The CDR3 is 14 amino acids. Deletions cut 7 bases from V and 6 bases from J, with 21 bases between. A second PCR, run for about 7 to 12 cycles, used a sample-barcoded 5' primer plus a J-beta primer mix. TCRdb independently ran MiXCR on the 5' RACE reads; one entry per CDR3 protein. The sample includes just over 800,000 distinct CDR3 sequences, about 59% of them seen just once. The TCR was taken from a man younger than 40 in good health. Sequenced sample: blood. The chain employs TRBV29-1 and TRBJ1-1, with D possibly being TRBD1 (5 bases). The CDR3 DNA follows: TGCAGCGGAAGGCGGGGCGCCGATTTGGCTGAAGCTTTCTTT. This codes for CSGRRGADLAEAFF. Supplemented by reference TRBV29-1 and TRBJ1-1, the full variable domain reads SAVISQKPSRDICQRGTSLTIQCQVDSQVTMMFWYRQQPGQSLTLIATANQGSEATYESGFVIDKFPISRPNLTFSTLTVSNMSPEDSSIYLCSGRRGADLAEAFFGQGTRLTVV.